The 21 T cell receptor beta chains below come from one sample, sequenced in a study of blood T cell repertoires in COVID-19. TCRdb keeps only in-frame clones here, not all; method: immunoSEQ multiplex PCR. The sample lists about 170,000 clones, 88% occurring once. The sequenced material came from peripheral blood. The receptors stem from a man aged 50 to 59 who had recovered from COVID-19.

CDR3 loop: CASRGVYSNQPQHF. The CDR3 DNA reads as TGTGCCAGCCGCGGGGTGTATAGCAATCAGCCCCAGCATTTT. The V and J genes are TRBV28 and TRBJ1-5; D is uncertain. The CDR3 covers 14 residues. With 8 bases removed from V and 0 bases from J, the gap between germline ends came to 11 bases. Germline CDR1 is MDHEN and CDR2 is SYDVKM.

V gene TRBV28 combines with J gene TRBJ2-6, with D possibly matching TRBD2 (5 bases). The V and J ends lost 3 bases and 4 bases respectively, with 13 bases between them. The germline CDR1 and CDR2 sequences are MDHEN and SYDVKM. This CDR3 contains 16 residues. The DNA for the CDR3 is TGTGCCAGCAGTTTCGCGGGCTCGGTAGGGGCCAACGTCCTGACTTTC. Translation: CASSFAGSVGANVLTF.

This chain joins TRBV6-4 and TRBJ1-1, with D possibly being TRBD1 (5 bases). CDR3 size: 18 residues. Germline loops: CDR1 MRHNA, CDR2 SNTAGT. The V end was cut by 10 bases, the J end by 0 bases, with 27 bases between. The CDR3 region has the DNA TGTGCCAACAATACTATGGGGGGTCTCGTCCACTTGAACACTGAAGCTTTCTTT. Translating it yields CANNTMGGLVHLNTEAFF.

The chain employs TRBV7-9 and TRBJ2-3, with 7 bases fitting TRBD1. CDR3 length: 17 amino acids. After removal of 6 bases from V and 0 bases from J, the junction contained 12 bases not matched to a gene. Germline V CDR1 and CDR2: SEHNR, FQNEAQ (reference sequence). The CDR3 DNA reads as TGTGCCAGCAGTCCTCCCGCCGGGACAGCTAGCACAGATACGCAGTATTTT. Its protein is CASSPPAGTASTDTQYF. The variable domain in full, with the rest retrieved from reference TRBV7-9 and TRBJ2-3, is DTGVSQNPRHKITKRGQNVTFRCDPISEHNRLYWYRQTLGQGPEFLTYFQNEAQLEKSRLLSDRFSAERPKGSFSTLEIQRTEQGDSAMYLCASSPPAGTASTDTQYFGPGTRLTVL.

This clone appeared a single time. The chain's CDR3 is CAIGTGSYEQYF. DNA for the CDR3: TGTGCCATCGGGACAGGCTCCTACGAGCAGTACTTC. The rearrangement links TRBV10-3 to TRBJ2-7; 8 positions match TRBD1. The CDR3 sequence is 12 residues long. Germline V gene lookup returns CDR1 ENHRY and CDR2 SYGVKD. The V segment lost 8 bases and the J segment 0 bases; nucleotides outside the gene matches: 0.

This chain joins TRBV28 and TRBJ2-2; D possibly corresponds to TRBD1 (6 bases). Germline loops: CDR1 MDHEN, CDR2 SYDVKM. The CDR3 is 15 residues long. Trimming left V 5 bases short and J 1 base short, with 11 bases between. The CDR3 here is CASSPYRENTGELFF. The CDR3, as DNA: TGTGCCAGCAGTCCCTACAGGGAGAACACCGGGGAGCTGTTTTTT.

In its sample, this clone was seen a few times. The CDR3 sequence is CASSLEGRTPNEKLFF. CDR3 DNA sequence: TGTGCCAGCAGCTTAGAGGGCAGGACTCCTAATGAAAAACTGTTTTTT. V gene TRBV7-9 combines with J gene TRBJ1-4; D uncertain. V dropped 1 base and J dropped 3 bases, with 12 bases sitting between them. CDR3 length: 16 amino acids. Looked up from germline, CDR1 is SEHNR and CDR2 is FQNEAQ (reference sequence).

The chain has TRBV5-1 and TRBJ1-1; D uncertain. CDR1 and CDR2 (germline): SGHRS, YFSETQ. The CDR3 contains 13 residues. V dropped 0 bases and J dropped 6 bases, with 9 bases sitting between them. CDR3 amino acids: CASSLEFRAEAFF. The CDR3 nucleotides are TGCGCCAGCAGCTTGGAGTTTCGCGCTGAAGCTTTCTTT.

The rearrangement joins TRBV10-2 to TRBJ2-7, with TRBD1 identical over 10 bases. CDR1 is WSHSY, CDR2 SAAADI, per germline. The V and J ends lost 8 bases and 3 bases, in that order; junction bases with no gene match: 4. This CDR3 spans 13 amino acids. For the CDR3, the DNA is TGCGCCAGCGACGGACAGGGGGACTACGAGCAGTACTTC. Residues: CASDGQGDYEQYF.

The gene calls are TRBV20-1 and TRBJ1-1; D is uncertain. The CDR3 runs to 15 residues. Per germline, CDR1 DFQATT and CDR2 SNEGSKA (reference sequence). V was trimmed by 3 bases and J by 1 base, leaving 15 bases between them. The CDR3 DNA reads TGCAGTGCTAGTGGCGTGAGGGCAAGGAACACTGAAGCTTTCTTT. Amino acid sequence: CSASGVRARNTEAFF.

This sequence joins TRBV3-1 (or the pseudogene TRBV3-2) and TRBJ1-2; weak D call: TRBD1 (5 bases). V shed 4 bases and J shed 8 bases, with 14 bases lying between them. The CDR3 has 13 amino acids. Germline assignment: CDR1 LGHDT and CDR2 YNNKEL (reference sequence). The chain's CDR3 is CASSPWGVGGYTF. CDR3 nucleotide sequence: TGTGCCAGCAGCCCGTGGGGGGTGGGAGGCTACACCTTC.

V gene TRBV30 combines with J gene TRBJ2-5; TRBD1 matches at 11 bases. V gave up 0 bases and J gave up 4 bases; unmatched junction bases: 4. The CDR3 loop spans 15 amino acids. CDR1 is GTSNPN and CDR2 is SVGIG in the germline V gene (reference sequence). The CDR3 here is CAWSVVGQGVETQYF. In nucleotides, the CDR3 is TGTGCCTGGAGTGTGGTGGGACAGGGGGTAGAGACCCAGTACTTC.

J is TRBJ1-5 and V is TRBV19, with D tentatively TRBD1 (5 bases). Trimming stripped 4 bases from V and 7 bases from J, with 17 bases between. Germline V gene data show CDR1 as LNHDA and CDR2 as SQIVND (reference sequence). The CDR3 runs 15 residues. CDR3 bases: TGTGCCAGTAGTACATTCGGGGGTATGGGACAGCCCCAGCATTTT. Amino acid sequence: CASSTFGGMGQPQHF.

V and J are TRBV29-1 and TRBJ1-1; TRBD1 agrees at 12 bases. The CDR3 is made up of 13 amino acids. Trimming removed 7 bases from V and 4 bases from J; junction bases left unmatched: 4. CDR1 is SQVTM and CDR2 is ANQGSEA in the germline V gene. This CDR3 is CSGGTGGFTEAFF. In nucleotides, the CDR3 is TGCAGCGGTGGGACAGGGGGCTTCACTGAAGCTTTCTTT.

The chain links TRBV7-8 to TRBJ1-6; no clear D gene. From germline, CDR1 is SGHVS and CDR2 FQNEAQ. This CDR3 region has 15 residues. V was pared by 5 bases and J by 8 bases, with 16 bases between. CDR3: CASSQAGLVDSPLHF. In DNA, the CDR3 is TGTGCCAGCAGCCAAGCCGGGTTGGTGGATTCACCCCTCCACTTT.

The chain employs TRBV19 and TRBJ2-7; 7 nucleotides align to TRBD2. Per the germline V gene, CDR1 is LNHDA and CDR2 is SQIVND (reference sequence). The CDR3 covers 15 residues. V lost 3 bases, J lost 0 bases, and 5 bases stayed unmatched. The CDR3 nucleotides read TGTGCCAGTAGTATGGGGGGGGAGGGCTCCTACGAGCAGTACTTC. It is translated as CASSMGGEGSYEQYF.

The chain carries TRBV19 and TRBJ1-5, with D possibly being TRBD1 (5 bases). This CDR3 spans 14 amino acids. V was shortened by 7 bases and J by 4 bases, with 14 bases between the two germline ends. The germline gives CDR1 LNHDA, CDR2 SQIVND (reference sequence). In DNA, the CDR3 is TGTGCCAGTATGAAGAAAGGGACTAATCAGCCCCAGCATTTT. Its protein product is CASMKKGTNQPQHF.

The V call is TRBV11-2, the J call TRBJ2-7; TRBD1 might be the D (6 bases). CDR3 length: 14 residues. V was clipped by 2 bases and J by 5 bases, with 13 bases between them. Germline V CDR1 and CDR2: SGHAT, FQNNGV. The CDR3 region is CASSLRGRTHEQYF. The CDR3 DNA reads TGTGCCAGCAGCTTAAGGGGGAGAACCCACGAGCAGTACTTC.

This clone was recorded only once. This sequence joins TRBV7-9 and TRBJ1-1, with D perhaps matching TRBD1 (5 bases). Germline V lookup: CDR1 SEHNR, CDR2 FQNEAQ (reference sequence). This CDR3 is built from 15 residues. V was shortened by 5 bases and J by 4 bases, with 17 bases between the two germline ends. The CDR3 coding sequence is TGTGCCAGCAGCCCAGGGAGGAGGGCGGGCACTGAAGCTTTCTTT. It is translated as CASSPGRRAGTEAFF.

The chain combines TRBV18 with TRBJ1-4, with 9 bases fitting TRBD1. Unmatched junction bases numbered 4, after V lost 3 bases and J lost 5 bases. This CDR3 is built from 15 residues. Per the germline V gene, CDR1 is KGHSH and CDR2 is LQKENI. DNA of the CDR3: TGTGCCAGCTCACCCTGGACAGGGGAGAATGAAAAACTGTTTTTT. Translating it yields CASSPWTGENEKLFF.

J is TRBJ2-7 and V is TRBV6-1, with 11 bases matching TRBD1. Per germline, CDR1 MNHNS and CDR2 SASEGT. The J segment lost 5 bases and the V segment lost 3 bases, leaving 6 bases of the junction unmatched. The CDR3 is made up of 15 amino acids. The CDR3 protein is CASSEGGQGGNEQYF. The DNA for the CDR3 is TGTGCCAGCAGTGAGGGGGGACAGGGGGGCAACGAGCAGTACTTC.